One and the same sample provided the 16 T cell receptor beta chains below, sequenced in a study of regulatory T cells in long-lasting Graves disease. Arm-PCR with iRepertoire HTBI primers amplified the CDR3 regions for these TCR beta libraries. TCRdb re-called the multiplex PCR reads with MiXCR, one entry per CDR3 protein. The sample records over 200,000 distinct CDR3 sequences, more than 15% being singletons. Described time point: newly diagnosed GD, antithyroid drugs for less than 3 months. PBMC-extracted RNA yielded the TCR library. These data were also filed under a second study, of T cells in Graves' hyperthyroidism and ophthalmopathy.

The sequences come from peripheral blood mononuclear cells (PBMCs), collected at new diagnosis, from a patient treated with antithyroid drugs. These receptor sequences come from a woman aged 25 to 39 with Graves disease.

This sequence joins TRBV6-1 and TRBJ2-7, with D perhaps matching TRBD1 or TRBD2 (6 bases each). The germline V and J ends were trimmed by 6 bases and 5 bases, with 11 bases remaining between them. This CDR3 contains 12 residues. The germline gives CDR1 MNHNS, CDR2 SASEGT. The CDR3 protein is CASRSGGNEQYF. The CDR3 nucleotides read TGTGCCAGCAGATCCGGGGGCAACGAGCAGTACTTC.

This clonotype was counted ten times or more. The chain joins TRBV12-3 or TRBV12-4 to TRBJ2-7; either TRBD1 or TRBD2 may supply D (5 bases each). This CDR3 is built from 14 residues. Trimming cost V 3 bases and J 4 bases, with 13 bases left between them. Here the CDR3 DNA reads TGTGCCAGCAGTTTCGGTGGGGGTGAGTACGAGCAGTACTTC. It specifies CASSFGGGEYEQYF.

The sample holds many counts of this clonotype. This chain uses TRBV6-5 with TRBJ1-4; maybe TRBD1 (5 bases). Germline CDR1 and CDR2: MNHEY and SVGAGI. The CDR3 covers 12 residues. Trimming removed 0 bases from V and 11 bases from J, with 7 bases in between. The CDR3 here is CASSYSGEKLFF. The CDR3 nucleotides are TGTGCCAGCAGTTACTCGGGGGAGAAACTGTTTTTT.

In this sample, this clonotype turned up many times. At one of its ends the junction is not consistent with the germline gene, which may arise from a read error. This chain uses TRBV13 with TRBJ2-1, with 11 bases lining up with TRBD2. The length of the CDR3 is 16 residues. The germline V gene has CDR1 PRHDT and CDR2 FYEKMQ (reference sequence). The CDR3, as DNA: TGCGCCAGCAGCCAAGCGACTAGCGGGGCCTACAATGAGCAGTTCTTC. Protein: CASSQATSGAYNEQFF.

This clonotype has a count of ten or more. V is TRBV11-2 and J is TRBJ1-2, with a tentative D call TRBD1 (6 bases). V was shortened by 3 bases and J by 6 bases, with 11 bases between the two germline ends. In germline, CDR1 is SGHAT, CDR2 FQNNGV. The CDR3 consists of 13 residues. The CDR3 reads CASSLQGRDGYTF. In nucleotides, the CDR3 is TGTGCCAGCAGCTTGCAGGGGAGGGATGGCTACACCTTC.

This clonotype appeared many times. This chain uses TRBV28 with TRBJ1-6, with a possible D match to TRBD1 (5 bases). V shed 6 bases and J shed 0 bases, with 12 bases lying between them. Germline assignment: CDR1 MDHEN and CDR2 SYDVKM. This CDR3 has 16 residues. This CDR3 reads CASRGRLSSYNSPLHF. In nucleotides, the CDR3 is TGTGCCAGCAGGGGACGGCTAAGCTCCTATAATTCACCCCTCCACTTT.

This clonotype has ten or more counts. The chain employs TRBV2 and TRBJ2-3, with D perhaps TRBD2 (6 bases). Trimming left V 7 bases short and J 3 bases short, with 20 bases between. The germline V gene has CDR1 SNHLY and CDR2 FYNNEI. This CDR3 is 16 amino acids long. CDR3 sequence reads: CASIPGRLRVTDTQYF. The CDR3, as DNA: TGTGCCAGCATCCCGGGGAGGTTGCGGGTTACAGATACGCAGTATTTT.

In its sample, this clonotype was seen many times. This chain connects TRBV5-1 to TRBJ2-3; 9 bases agree with TRBD2. J gave up 4 bases and V 4 bases, and 10 bases lay outside the gene matches. The CDR3 contains 16 residues. The germline V gene has CDR1 SGHRS and CDR2 YFSETQ. CDR3 in DNA: TGCGCCAGCAGCGCCGCCGGGACTAGCACGGCAGATACGCAGTATTTT. Translated: CASSAAGTSTADTQYF.

The sample holds many counts of this clonotype. The V gene is TRBV5-5, the J gene TRBJ2-1; 8 bases line up with TRBD1. Germline lookup yields CDR1 SGHKS and CDR2 YYEKEE (reference sequence). Unmatched junction bases numbered 9, after V lost 3 bases and J lost 7 bases. The CDR3 totals 15 residues. The CDR3 reads CASSWGWQGANEQFF. In DNA, the CDR3 is TGTGCCAGCAGCTGGGGATGGCAGGGGGCGAATGAGCAGTTCTTC.

This clonotype was counted many times. The chain carries TRBV7-3 and TRBJ1-2; no reliable D call. From germline, CDR1 is SGHTA and CDR2 FQGTGA. The CDR3 has 14 amino acids. Trimming took off 5 bases at V and 6 bases at J, with 16 bases between the two ends. CDR3 sequence (DNA): TGTGCCAGCAGCCACAGACGGGATCAGGATGGCTACACCTTC. Amino acids: CASSHRRDQDGYTF.

This clonotype has more than one count but fewer than ten. The chain combines TRBV2 with TRBJ2-7; D perhaps matches TRBD1 (5 bases). The V end was cut by 9 bases, the J end by 0 bases, with 12 bases between. CDR1 is SNHLY and CDR2 is FYNNEI in the germline V gene. There are 13 residues in the CDR3. The DNA of the CDR3 is TGTGCCAGTGGACACATGAGCTCCTACGAGCAGTACTTC. This sequence encodes CASGHMSSYEQYF. The variable domain in full, with the rest retrieved from reference TRBV2 and TRBJ2-7, is EPEVTQTPSHQVTQMGQEVILRCVPISNHLYFYWYRQILGQKVEFLVSFYNNEISEKSEIFDDQFSVERPDGSNFTLKIRSTKLEDSAMYFCASGHMSSYEQYFGPGTRLTVT.

This clonotype was recorded at least ten times. The rearrangement links TRBV19 to TRBJ1-5; maybe TRBD1 (5 bases). CDR3 size: 14 residues. Trimming took 9 bases from V and 0 from J, leaving 12 bases between them. Germline CDR1 is LNHDA and CDR2 is SQIVND (reference sequence). DNA of the CDR3: TGTGCCAGCAGTCGGGGGGGTAGCAATCAGCCCCAGCATTTT. Residues: CASSRGGSNQPQHF.

This chain uses TRBV27 with TRBJ2-5, with TRBD1 matching over 7 bases. V trimming: 7 bases; J trimming: 1 base; junction bases outside the gene matches: 6. The CDR3 runs 14 residues. Looked up from germline, CDR1 is MNHEY and CDR2 is SMNVEV (reference sequence). CDR3 in DNA: TGTGCCAGCAAGCCCTGGACAGGCCAAGAGACCCAGTACTTC. Translating gives CASKPWTGQETQYF.

This clonotype was picked up many times. J is TRBJ2-7 and V is TRBV7-2, with TRBD2 matching over 10 bases. Trimming removed 0 bases from V and 1 base from J; junction bases left unmatched: 9. CDR3 length: 18 amino acids. Germline-derived CDR1 and CDR2 are SGHTA and FQGNSA. The CDR3 DNA reads as TGTGCCAGCAGCTTAGCTGCTAGCGGGGGCCTTACTTCCTACGAGCAGTACTTC. Translated: CASSLAASGGLTSYEQYF.

This chain joins TRBV13 and TRBJ2-7; 11 bases map to TRBD2. This CDR3 has 16 amino acids. Per germline, CDR1 PRHDT and CDR2 FYEKMQ (reference sequence). Unmatched junction bases numbered 13, after V lost 5 bases and J lost 7 bases. The CDR3 loop reads CASSDPSGGKRDEQYF. In DNA, the CDR3 is TGTGCCAGCAGCGACCCTAGCGGGGGGAAACGCGATGAGCAGTACTTC.

Worth noting for this clonotype: This may stem from a read error, because a much larger clone lies one nucleotide away. The chain is built from TRBV9 and TRBJ2-7; 9 nucleotides line up with TRBD1. Per the germline V gene, CDR1 is SGDLS and CDR2 is YYNGEE. This CDR3 has 14 amino acids. With V trimmed by 4 bases and J by 7 bases, 9 bases remained unmatched. The CDR3 protein is CASSQGQGWYEQYF. The CDR3 nucleotides read TGTGCCAGCAGCCAAGGACAGGGGTGGTATGAGCAGTACTTC.